This T cell receptor beta chain was retrieved from a study of blood T cell repertoires in COVID-19. Germline V gene data show CDR1 as MGHDK and CDR2 as SYGVNS. The CDR3 is 15 amino acids. V shed 1 base and J shed 3 bases, with 11 bases lying between them. The assay was immunoSEQ multiplex PCR, and TCRdb's table has in-frame clones only and misses some. Found here are 310,000 or so clones, 65% to 85% of them singletons; the top ten hold about 1.2%. The sequenced material came from peripheral blood. This sequence originates from a woman aged 45-65 years with acute or convalescent COVID-19. The chain couples TRBV25-1 to TRBJ2-3; maybe TRBD2 (6 bases). The CDR3, as DNA: TGTGCCAGCAGTGAATGGGGGGAGGAGACAGATACGCAGTATTTT. Its protein product is CASSEWGEETDTQYF.